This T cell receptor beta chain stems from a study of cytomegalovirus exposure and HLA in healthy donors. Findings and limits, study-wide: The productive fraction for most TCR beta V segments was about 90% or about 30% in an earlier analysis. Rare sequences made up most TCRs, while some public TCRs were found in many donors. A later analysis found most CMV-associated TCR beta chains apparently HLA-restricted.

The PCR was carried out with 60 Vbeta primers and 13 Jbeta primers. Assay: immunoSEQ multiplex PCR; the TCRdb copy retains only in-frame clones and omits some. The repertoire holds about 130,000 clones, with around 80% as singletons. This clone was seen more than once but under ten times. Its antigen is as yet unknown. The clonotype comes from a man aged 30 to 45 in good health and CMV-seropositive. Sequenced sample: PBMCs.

The CDR3 DNA reads as TGCGCCAGCAGGGTAGCGGGAGTGAACACCGGGGAGCTGTTTTTT. This encodes CASRVAGVNTGELFF. The chain carries TRBV10-2 and TRBJ2-2; 9 nucleotides line up with TRBD2. There are 15 residues in the CDR3. With V trimmed by 6 bases and J by 1 base, 3 bases remained unmatched. Looked up from germline, CDR1 is WSHSY and CDR2 is SAAADI.